Presented here are 23 T cell receptor beta chains from one specimen sequenced in a study of siplizumab effects on memory and regulatory T cells. Produced via immunoSEQ multiplex PCR; TCRdb's table is partial and in-frame only. The data contain approximately 100,000 clones, 85% to 95% of them singletons. Sequencing was performed on non-Treg CD4+ T cells sorted from blood. Receptors originate from a human donor in good health.

V is TRBV18 and J is TRBJ1-5; D is ambiguous. V gave up 0 bases and J gave up 4 bases, with 7 bases separating them. The CDR3 sequence is 14 residues long. Germline V gene data show CDR1 as KGHSH and CDR2 as LQKENI. The CDR3 DNA follows: TGTGCCAGCTCACCACCTACCCAGAATCAGCCCCAGCATTTT. This codes for CASSPPTQNQPQHF.

The chain links TRBV18 to TRBJ2-7; D call uncertain. The CDR3 totals 14 residues. V was clipped by 2 bases and J by 1 base, with 9 bases between them. Looked up from germline, CDR1 is KGHSH and CDR2 is LQKENI. CDR3 in DNA: TGTGCCAGCTCACCAAGGCCGGAGTCCTACGAGCAGTACTTC. It specifies CASSPRPESYEQYF.

The chain recombines TRBV7-9 with TRBJ1-2, with 8 bases identical to TRBD1. In germline, CDR1 is SEHNR, CDR2 FQNEAQ (reference sequence). After removal of 5 bases from V and 0 bases from J, the junction contained 8 bases not matched to a gene. CDR3 length: 16 amino acids. The CDR3 sequence is CASSPPRTGTNYGYTF. DNA of the CDR3: TGTGCCAGCAGCCCGCCTAGGACAGGGACTAACTATGGCTACACCTTC.

The CDR3 reads CASSLFLGQIYGYTF. The CDR3 bases are TGTGCCAGCAGTTTATTTTTGGGACAGATCTATGGCTACACCTTC. V gene TRBV28 combines with J gene TRBJ1-2; 7 bases are shared with TRBD1. Germline assignment: CDR1 MDHEN and CDR2 SYDVKM. There are 15 residues in the CDR3. The V segment lost 1 base and the J segment 4 bases; nucleotides outside the gene matches: 6.

Only a few counts were recorded for this clone. The chain employs TRBV30 and TRBJ1-2; D gene ambiguous. Germline CDR1 and CDR2: GTSNPN and SVGIG (reference sequence). Trimming removed 1 base at V and 1 base at J, with 7 bases between. The CDR3 length is 13 residues. The CDR3, as DNA: TGTGCCTGGAGTGCCACGCTTAACTATGGCTACACCTTC. It yields the protein CAWSATLNYGYTF.

The chain employs TRBV13 and TRBJ1-2, with TRBD1 matching over 9 bases. This CDR3 is built from 14 residues. V shed 0 bases, J shed 13 bases, and the junction held 9 bases outside the gene matches. The germline V gene encodes CDR1 PRHDT and CDR2 FYEKMQ (reference sequence). The chain's CDR3 is CASSLGDRGVVSTF. For the CDR3, the DNA is TGTGCCAGCAGCTTAGGGGACAGGGGAGTTGTTTCCACCTTC.

V is TRBV5-4 and J is TRBJ2-5; 7 nucleotides line up with TRBD1. V shed 7 bases, J shed 4 bases, and the junction held 10 bases outside the gene matches. The germline CDR1 and CDR2 sequences are SGHNT and YYREEE (reference sequence). This CDR3 has 14 amino acids. For the CDR3, the DNA is TGTGCCAGCTTCCCGGACAGGACAAGAGAGACCCAGTACTTC. Translating gives CASFPDRTRETQYF.

In this sample, this clone turned up once. This sequence joins TRBV7-3 and TRBJ2-2; D gene uncertain. This CDR3 spans 14 amino acids. CDR1 and CDR2 (germline): SGHTA, FQGTGA. V lost 5 bases, J lost 6 bases, and 13 bases lay in between. The CDR3 DNA reads as TGTGCCAGCAGCCCCCTAGTTTTTTCCGGGGAGCTGTTTTTT. This sequence encodes CASSPLVFSGELFF.

This clone was counted once. The V call is TRBV4-1, the J call TRBJ1-2; D gene uncertain. The CDR3 length is 13 residues. V was pared by 1 base and J by 1 base, with 4 bases between. Germline V CDR1 and CDR2: MGHRA, YSYEKL. CDR3 sequence: CASSQVGNYGYTF. CDR3 DNA: TGCGCCAGCAGCCAAGTGGGTAACTATGGCTACACCTTC.

The chain employs TRBV5-1 and TRBJ2-1; D tentatively fits TRBD1 or TRBD2 (6 bases each). V lost 0 bases and J lost 5, with 12 bases in between. CDR1 and CDR2 (germline): SGHRS, YFSETQ. The CDR3 is 15 amino acids. The CDR3 sequence: CASSLAGAANNEQFF. CDR3 in DNA: TGCGCCAGCAGCTTGGCGGGGGCCGCAAACAATGAGCAGTTCTTC.

The chain has TRBV6-1 and TRBJ2-2; TRBD1 matches at 7 bases. V was pared by 6 bases and J by 4 bases, with 5 bases of the junction left unmatched. The CDR3 has 14 residues. Germline lookup yields CDR1 MNHNS and CDR2 SASEGT. CDR3 sequence: CASRKGTATGELFF. In DNA, the CDR3 is TGTGCCAGCAGAAAAGGGACAGCCACCGGGGAGCTGTTTTTT.

The rearrangement links TRBV11-2 to TRBJ1-2; 8 nucleotides align to TRBD1. This CDR3 is built from 14 residues. V lost 7 bases and J lost 5; bases outside the gene matches: 9. In germline, CDR1 is SGHAT, CDR2 FQNNGV. The CDR3 loop reads CASITTGASYGYTF. The CDR3 DNA follows: TGTGCCAGCATCACGACAGGGGCGTCATATGGCTACACCTTC. Complete variable domain (other parts from reference TRBV11-2 and TRBJ1-2): EAGVAQSPRYKIIEKRQSVAFWCNPISGHATLYWYQQILGQGPKLLIQFQNNGVVDDSQLPKDRFSAERLKGVDSTLKIQPAKLEDSAVYLCASITTGASYGYTFGSGTRLTVV.

Only one count was recorded for this clone. In nucleotides, the CDR3 is TGTGCCAGCAGCCAACCAGCGGGGGACAGCAACACCGGGGAGCTGTTTTTT. Its protein product is CASSQPAGDSNTGELFF. This chain uses TRBV4-2 with TRBJ2-2, with a weak D call TRBD2 (8 bases). V lost 2 bases and J lost 2, with 15 bases in between. The germline V gene has CDR1 LGHNA and CDR2 YNFKEQ. This CDR3 has 17 residues.

This clone was recorded only once. The V call is TRBV28, the J call TRBJ2-7; perhaps TRBD1 as D (6 bases). The CDR3 extends over 15 amino acids. Germline CDR1 MDHEN, CDR2 SYDVKM. V gave up 6 bases and J gave up 0 bases, with 15 bases separating them. The CDR3 region has the DNA TGTGCCAGCAGCCGCCTTGACAGGAGCTCCTACGAGCAGTACTTC. Its protein is CASSRLDRSSYEQYF.

V gene TRBV9 combines with J gene TRBJ1-2, with D uncertain. The CDR3 sequence is 15 residues long. Trimming removed 0 bases from V and 1 base from J, with 10 bases in between. Germline values: CDR1 SGDLS, CDR2 YYNGEE. Here the CDR3 reads CASSVGGIVNYGYTF. For the CDR3, the DNA is TGTGCCAGCAGCGTAGGAGGGATCGTTAACTATGGCTACACCTTC. The whole variable domain, filled in from reference TRBV9 and TRBJ1-2, reads DSGVTQTPKHLITATGQRVTLRCSPRSGDLSVYWYQQSLDQGLQFLIQYYNGEERAKGNILERFSAQQFPDLHSELNLSSLELGDSALYFCASSVGGIVNYGYTFGSGTRLTVV.

The chain is built from TRBV10-1 and TRBJ2-5; TRBD1 matches 8 bases. The CDR3 covers 13 residues. Germline assignment: CDR1 WNHNN and CDR2 SYGVQD (reference sequence). The J segment lost 9 bases and the V segment lost 5 bases, leaving 8 bases of the junction unmatched. CDR3 region: CASSRTGKGAQYF. The CDR3 DNA reads TGCGCCAGCAGTCGGACAGGGAAGGGGGCCCAGTACTTC.

The chain employs TRBV10-3 and TRBJ2-7, with TRBD1 matching over 8 bases. The V and J ends lost 7 bases and 3 bases, in that order; junction bases with no gene match: 5. The CDR3 is 13 amino acids. Germline-derived CDR1 and CDR2 are ENHRY and SYGVKD. This chain's CDR3 is CAIKKGQDYEQYF. The CDR3 DNA sequence: TGTGCCATCAAGAAGGGACAGGACTACGAGCAGTACTTC.

The chain employs TRBV5-5 and TRBJ2-5, with 11 bases identical to TRBD1. V gave up 0 bases and J gave up 2 bases; unmatched junction bases: 6. This CDR3 comprises 17 residues. Germline V CDR1 and CDR2: SGHKS, YYEKEE (reference sequence). DNA for the CDR3: TGTGCCAGCAGCTTGGTGGGGACAGGGGGACTACAAGAGACCCAGTACTTC. Translating gives CASSLVGTGGLQETQYF.

The rearrangement joins TRBV5-6 to TRBJ2-3; 7 bases match TRBD2. There are 14 residues in the CDR3. V lost 4 bases to trimming and J lost 6 bases; unmatched junction nucleotides: 8. Germline loops: CDR1 SGHDT, CDR2 YYEEEE. The CDR3 region is CASSLGLDPDTQYF. The DNA for the CDR3 is TGTGCCAGCAGCCTAGGACTAGACCCTGATACGCAGTATTTT.

This clone was detected only once. V and J are TRBV28 and TRBJ1-2; 9 nucleotides agree with TRBD1. The CDR3 contains 13 residues. The trim removed 5 bases at V and 4 bases at J, leaving 2 bases unmatched. Looked up from germline, CDR1 is MDHEN and CDR2 is SYDVKM. CDR3 region: CASSGTGFYGYTF. In DNA form, the CDR3 reads TGTGCCAGCAGTGGGACAGGGTTCTATGGCTACACCTTC.

A single count supports this clone. The genes are TRBV6-7 and TRBJ1-2; 7 bases align to TRBD1. TRBV6-7 is designated an ORF whose function remains uncertain. The CDR3 runs to 13 residues. V dropped 8 bases and J dropped 5; count of bases not matched to a gene: 8. CDR3 residues: CASPQGVVYGYTF. CDR3 in DNA: TGTGCCAGCCCCCAGGGGGTTGTATATGGCTACACCTTC.

The CDR3 DNA reads as TGCGCCAGCAGCTTGGCCCAGGGATGGACAGATACGCAGTATTTT. Its translation is CASSLAQGWTDTQYF. The chain has TRBV5-1 and TRBJ2-3, with TRBD1 as a possible D gene (5 bases). The CDR3 has 15 amino acids. CDR1 SGHRS and CDR2 YFSETQ come from the germline V gene. V shed 0 bases and J shed 3 bases, with 11 bases lying between them.

The chain employs TRBV4-1 and TRBJ1-3; 7 positions agree with TRBD1. The CDR3 extends over 15 amino acids. J lost 4 bases, V lost 5 bases, and 8 bases had no gene match. Germline V lookup: CDR1 MGHRA, CDR2 YSYEKL. The CDR3 DNA sequence: TGCGCCAGCAGCAGGGGGGACAGAGAAGGAAACACCATATATTTT. Protein: CASSRGDREGNTIYF.